These 12 T cell receptor beta chains came from one sample sequenced in a study of T cells in Graves' hyperthyroidism and ophthalmopathy. RNA transcripts yielded amplified TCR beta CDR3 regions. First-round RT-PCR with HTBI primers amplified the TCR CDR3 region. TCRdb ran MiXCR on the multiplex PCR reads and lists one entry per CDR3 protein. Found here are around 620,000 distinct CDR3 sequences, around 15% of them singletons; the top ten hold around 3.9%. Material: blood. The source of these receptors is a woman aged 25 to 39 with Graves' hyperthyroidism.

The chain carries TRBV5-8 and TRBJ2-1, with TRBD2 matching 11 bases. The CDR3 has 18 amino acids. After removal of 3 bases from V and 8 bases from J, the junction contained 16 bases not matched to a gene. CDR1 SGHTS and CDR2 YDEGEE come from the germline V gene. CDR3: CASSSVAGLAVELDEQFF. CDR3 nucleotide sequence: TGTGCCAGCAGCTCAGTAGCGGGACTAGCGGTGGAGTTGGATGAGCAGTTCTTC.

This clonotype was counted at least ten times. The chain couples TRBV6-1 to TRBJ1-1, with D perhaps TRBD1 (6 bases). Germline V CDR1 and CDR2: MNHNS, SASEGT. CDR3 length: 18 amino acids. V was pared by 3 bases and J by 0 bases, with 20 bases between. For the CDR3, the DNA is TGTGCCAGCAGTGACCCACAGGGAAGAGGTGTTATGAACACTGAAGCTTTCTTT. Protein: CASSDPQGRGVMNTEAFF.

This clonotype was recorded many times. The chain is built from TRBV2 and TRBJ1-4; D may be TRBD1 (5 bases). Trimming removed 7 bases from V and 0 bases from J, with 12 bases in between. CDR3 size: 15 residues. Germline CDR1 is SNHLY and CDR2 is FYNNEI. Here the CDR3 reads CASTKTVATNEKLFF. CDR3 nucleotides: TGTGCCAGCACCAAGACAGTGGCAACTAATGAAAAACTGTTTTTT.

This clonotype was counted only a few times. The V gene is TRBV11-3, the J gene TRBJ1-2; D is uncertain. The CDR3 sequence is 15 residues long. Germline CDR1 SGHNT, CDR2 YENEEA. The ends were cut back, 2 bases at V and 1 base at J, with 11 bases in the middle. In DNA, the CDR3 is TGTGCCAGCAGCTTACGTGGGCGGGGTAACTATGGCTACACCTTC. Residues: CASSLRGRGNYGYTF.

This chain connects TRBV20-1 to TRBJ2-7; 8 bases are a match to TRBD2. This CDR3 is 14 amino acids long. The germline CDR1 and CDR2 sequences are DFQATT and SNEGSKA (reference sequence). V shed 1 base, J shed 5 bases, and the junction held 7 bases outside the gene matches. CDR3 DNA: TGCAGTGCTAGAGGGGTCGATAGCGGGAACGAGCAGTACTTC. Translation: CSARGVDSGNEQYF.

The gene calls are TRBV20-1 and TRBJ2-2; D possibly corresponds to TRBD2 (6 bases). Deletions cut 7 bases from V and 2 bases from J, with 17 bases between. The CDR3 is made up of 15 amino acids. From germline, CDR1 is DFQATT and CDR2 SNEGSKA (reference sequence). The CDR3 is CSVPKPGLNTGELFF. DNA of the CDR3: TGCAGTGTCCCTAAACCGGGACTTAACACCGGGGAGCTGTTTTTT.

The chain recombines TRBV7-9 with TRBJ2-5; D gene uncertain. Germline values: CDR1 SEHNR, CDR2 FQNEAQ (reference sequence). V lost 6 bases, J lost 0 bases, and 11 bases lay in between. This CDR3 is built from 14 residues. CDR3 coding DNA: TGTGCCAGCAGTCTCACAACGTACCAAGAGACCCAGTACTTC. This gives the protein CASSLTTYQETQYF.

CDR3 in DNA: TGTGCCAGCAGTTATTGGGGGGGTACTAATGAGCAGTTCTTC. This codes for CASSYWGGTNEQFF. This chain uses TRBV6-5 with TRBJ2-1; 7 positions agree with TRBD2. In germline, CDR1 is MNHEY, CDR2 SVGAGI. After removal of 3 bases from V and 7 bases from J, the junction contained 6 bases not matched to a gene. This CDR3 contains 14 residues.

This clonotype was recorded many times. V gene TRBV19 combines with J gene TRBJ1-1, with 7 positions matching TRBD1. The CDR3 length is 14 residues. Looked up from germline, CDR1 is LNHDA and CDR2 is SQIVND (reference sequence). J gave up 1 base and V 10 bases, and 9 bases lay outside the gene matches. In nucleotides, the CDR3 is TGTGCCACTTCCTCGGGACAGACGAACACTGAAGCTTTCTTT. Translation gives CATSSGQTNTEAFF.

The sample holds many counts of this clonotype. The chain joins TRBV7-3 to TRBJ2-1, with D uncertain. The CDR3 sequence is 16 residues long. Germline V lookup: CDR1 SGHTA, CDR2 FQGTGA. The ends were cut back, 0 bases at V and 2 bases at J, with 11 bases in the middle. The CDR3 protein is CASSLTVGPTYNEQFF. The CDR3, as DNA: TGTGCCAGCAGCTTAACTGTGGGCCCCACCTACAATGAGCAGTTCTTC.

This clonotype was detected ten times or more. V usage is TRBV29-1 and J usage is TRBJ2-1; D possibly matches TRBD1 or TRBD2 (6 bases each). In germline, CDR1 is SQVTM, CDR2 ANQGSEA. Trimming stripped 4 bases from V and 4 bases from J, with 11 bases between. The CDR3 extends over 13 amino acids. DNA for the CDR3: TGCAGCGTTGGTAGGGGGGCGTACAATGAGCAGTTCTTC. Its protein is CSVGRGAYNEQFF.

A remark on this clonotype: One end of the junction varies from germline; a read error may be responsible. The chain employs TRBV12-3 or TRBV12-4 and TRBJ2-2, with D tentatively TRBD2 (6 bases). This CDR3 is 16 amino acids long. This CDR3 reads CASRLGTSKNTGELFF. CDR3 DNA sequence: TGTGCCAGCAGATTAGGGACTTCGAAGAACACCGGGGAGCTGTTTTTT.